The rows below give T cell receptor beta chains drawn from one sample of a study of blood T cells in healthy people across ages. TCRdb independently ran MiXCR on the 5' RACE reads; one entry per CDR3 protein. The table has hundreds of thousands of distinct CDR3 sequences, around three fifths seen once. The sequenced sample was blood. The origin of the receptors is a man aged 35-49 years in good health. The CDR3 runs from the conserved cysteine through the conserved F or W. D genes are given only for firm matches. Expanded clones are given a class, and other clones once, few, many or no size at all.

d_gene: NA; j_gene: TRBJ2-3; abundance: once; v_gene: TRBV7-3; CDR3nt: TGTGCCAGCAGCTTAAATCGGGGGGCCGGAGATACGCAGTATTTT; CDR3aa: CASSLNRGAGDTQYF
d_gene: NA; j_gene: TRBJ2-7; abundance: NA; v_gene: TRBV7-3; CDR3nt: TGTGCCAGCAGCAACGTAGGAGGAGCTAACTCCTACGAGCAGTACTTC; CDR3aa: CASSNVGGANSYEQYF
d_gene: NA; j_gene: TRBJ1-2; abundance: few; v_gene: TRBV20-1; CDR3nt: TGCAGTGCTCCAGCGCCCACATCGGGGGAGGGCTACACCTTC; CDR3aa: CSAPAPTSGEGYTF
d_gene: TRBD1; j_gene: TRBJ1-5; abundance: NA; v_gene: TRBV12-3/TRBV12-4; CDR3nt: TGTGCCAGCAGCCTGGGACAGCTGGGACAGCCCCAGCATTTT; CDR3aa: CASSLGQLGQPQHF
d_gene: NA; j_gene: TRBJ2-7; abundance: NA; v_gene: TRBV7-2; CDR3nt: TGTGCCAGAAGCCCCACCTCCTACGAGCAGTACTTC; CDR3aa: CARSPTSYEQYF
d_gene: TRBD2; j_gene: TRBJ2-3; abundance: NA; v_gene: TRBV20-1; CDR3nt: TGCAGTGTAATGGCGGGAGCCCTCACAGATACGCAGTATTTT; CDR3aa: CSVMAGALTDTQYF
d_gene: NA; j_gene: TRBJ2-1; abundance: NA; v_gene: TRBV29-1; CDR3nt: TGCAGCGTTGAACAGTATCAGGGTAGCTCCTACAATGAGCAGTTCTTC; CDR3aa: CSVEQYQGSSYNEQFF
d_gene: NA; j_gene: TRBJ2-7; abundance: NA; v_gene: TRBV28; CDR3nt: TGTGCCAGGATTAAGAAAATCTACGAGCAGTACTTC; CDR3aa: CARIKKIYEQYF
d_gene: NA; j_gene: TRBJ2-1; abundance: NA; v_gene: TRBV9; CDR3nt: TGTGCCAGCAGCGTAGCTTTACACAATGAGCAGTTCTTC; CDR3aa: CASSVALHNEQFF
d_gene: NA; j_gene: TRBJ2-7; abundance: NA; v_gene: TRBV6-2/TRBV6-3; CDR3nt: TGTGCCAGCAGTTACTCTTTTCGGTCCGACGAGCAGTACTTC; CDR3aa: CASSYSFRSDEQYF
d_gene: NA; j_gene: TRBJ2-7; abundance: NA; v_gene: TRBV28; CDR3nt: TGTGCCAGCAGTTCCCGGGGGACTCACTCCTACGAGCAGTACTTC; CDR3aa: CASSSRGTHSYEQYF
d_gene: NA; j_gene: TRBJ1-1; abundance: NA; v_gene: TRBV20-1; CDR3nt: TGCAGTGCTAGAGAGAGCGGAAACGGCCGGGGCACTGAAGCTTTCTTT; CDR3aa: CSARESGNGRGTEAFF
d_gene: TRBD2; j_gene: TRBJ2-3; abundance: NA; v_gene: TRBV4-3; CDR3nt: TGCGCCAGCAGCCTCAGGCGGGAGGGGGTGGATACGCAGTATTTT; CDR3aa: CASSLRREGVDTQYF
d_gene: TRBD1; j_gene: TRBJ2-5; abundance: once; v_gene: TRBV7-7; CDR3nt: TGTGCCGGCAGCTTAGTAACAGGGGGAAAAGAGACCCAGTACTTC; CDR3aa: CAGSLVTGGKETQYF
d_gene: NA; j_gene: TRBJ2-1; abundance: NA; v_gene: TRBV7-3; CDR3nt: TGTGCCAGCAGCCTTTTGGGGGGGGGCCGACGGGGTAATCACAATGAGCAGTTCTTC; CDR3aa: CASSLLGGGRRGNHNEQFF
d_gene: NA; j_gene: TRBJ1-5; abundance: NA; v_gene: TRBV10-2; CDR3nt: TGCGCCAGCAGTGAGGGGTTGATTGGGGAGGGTCAGCCCCAGCATTTT; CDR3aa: CASSEGLIGEGQPQHF
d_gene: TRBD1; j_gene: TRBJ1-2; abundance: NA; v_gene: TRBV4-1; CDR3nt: TGCGCCAGCAGTTTGACAGGGGGCTCGAGTGGCTACACCTTC; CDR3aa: CASSLTGGSSGYTF
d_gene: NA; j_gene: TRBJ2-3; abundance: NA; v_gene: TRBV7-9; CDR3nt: TGTGCCAGCCACCTCTCAGATACGCAGTATTTT; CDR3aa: CASHLSDTQYF
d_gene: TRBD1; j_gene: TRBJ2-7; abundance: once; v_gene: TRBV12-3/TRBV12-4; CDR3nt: TGTGCCAGCAGTTTATCGGACAGGGAAGCCCGGTACTTC; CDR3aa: CASSLSDREARYF
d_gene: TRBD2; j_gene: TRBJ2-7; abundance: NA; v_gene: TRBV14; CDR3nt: TGTGCCAGCAGCACCGATGACCGCCGCCCACTAGCGCTCAATGAGCAGTACTTC; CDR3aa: CASSTDDRRPLALNEQYF
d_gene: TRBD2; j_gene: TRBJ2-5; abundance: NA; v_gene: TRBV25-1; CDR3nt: TGTGCCAGCGGACGGCCGGGGGGTTCCTACAATGAGCAGTACTTC; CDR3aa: CASGRPGGSYNEQYF
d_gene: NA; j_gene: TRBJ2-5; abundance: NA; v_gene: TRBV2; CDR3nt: TGTGCCAGCAGTGAAATCAGGGGCGTGGAGACCCAGTACTTC; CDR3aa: CASSEIRGVETQYF
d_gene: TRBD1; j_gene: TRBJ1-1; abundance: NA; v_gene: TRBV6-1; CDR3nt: TGTGCCAGCAGGGACAGGGGGCAGATTGACACTGAAGCTTTCTTT; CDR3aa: CASRDRGQIDTEAFF
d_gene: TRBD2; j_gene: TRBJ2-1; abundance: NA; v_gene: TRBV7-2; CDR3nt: TGTGCCAGCAGCTTCCTCAGCGGGGGGGCCGGGGAGCAGTTCTTC; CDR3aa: CASSFLSGGAGEQFF
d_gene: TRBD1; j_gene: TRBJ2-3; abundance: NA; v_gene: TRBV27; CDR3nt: TGTGCCAGCCGGCGCTCAGGGGGCGCTGGTGCAGATACGCAGTATTTT; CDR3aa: CASRRSGGAGADTQYF
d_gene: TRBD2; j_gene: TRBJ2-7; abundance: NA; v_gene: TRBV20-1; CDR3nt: TGCAGTGCTCCAGCCGGGACTAGCGGGAGTAGCTACGAGCAGTACTTC; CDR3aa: CSAPAGTSGSSYEQYF
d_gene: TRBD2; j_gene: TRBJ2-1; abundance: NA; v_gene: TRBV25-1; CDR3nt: TGTGCCAGCGAGAGGACTAGCGGGAGGAGCCACAATGAGCAGTTCTTC; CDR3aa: CASERTSGRSHNEQFF
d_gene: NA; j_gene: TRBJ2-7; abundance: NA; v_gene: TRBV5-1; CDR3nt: TGCGCCAGCAGCTTGGGGCAGGGAAGAGGCTACGAGCAGTACTTC; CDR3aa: CASSLGQGRGYEQYF
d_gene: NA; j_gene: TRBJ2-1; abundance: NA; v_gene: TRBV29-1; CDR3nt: TGCAGCGTTGATGACTCCCCACAATTCTCCTACAATGAGCAGTTCTTC; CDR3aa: CSVDDSPQFSYNEQFF
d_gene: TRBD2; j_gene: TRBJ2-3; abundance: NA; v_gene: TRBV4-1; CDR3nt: TGCGCCAGCAGCCCGGGACTAGCGGTGACAGATACGCAGTATTTT; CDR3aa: CASSPGLAVTDTQYF
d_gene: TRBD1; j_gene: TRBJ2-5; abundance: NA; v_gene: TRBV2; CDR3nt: TGCGCCAGCAGTGACCCGACAGGGAGCCAAGAGACCCAGTACTTC; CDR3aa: CASSDPTGSQETQYF
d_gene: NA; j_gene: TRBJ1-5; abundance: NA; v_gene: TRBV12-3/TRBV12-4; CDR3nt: TGTGCCAGCAGATACAGGGAAGATCAGCCCCAGCATTTT; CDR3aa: CASRYREDQPQHF
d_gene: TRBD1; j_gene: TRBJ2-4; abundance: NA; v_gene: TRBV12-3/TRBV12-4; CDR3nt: TGTGCCAGCAGCTTCCGGGACAGACGAAACATTCAGTACTTC; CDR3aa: CASSFRDRRNIQYF
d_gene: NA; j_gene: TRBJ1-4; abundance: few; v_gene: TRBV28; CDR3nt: TGTGCCAGCAGCCCCCCTGACAGGCCAACTAATGAAAAACTGTTTTTT; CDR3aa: CASSPPDRPTNEKLFF
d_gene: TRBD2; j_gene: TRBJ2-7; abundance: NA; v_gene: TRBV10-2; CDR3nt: TGCGCCAGCAATGGGCTAGCGGGTAACTACAATGAGCAGTACTTC; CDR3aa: CASNGLAGNYNEQYF
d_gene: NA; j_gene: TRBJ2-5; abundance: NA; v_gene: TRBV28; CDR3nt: TGTGCCAGCAGTTCGGCCTTCCAAGAGACCCAGTACTTC; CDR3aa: CASSSAFQETQYF
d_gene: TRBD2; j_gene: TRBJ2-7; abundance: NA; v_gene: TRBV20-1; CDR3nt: TGCAGTGCTAGGGGACTAGCGGGAGTCGAGGCCTACGAGCAGTACTTC; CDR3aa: CSARGLAGVEAYEQYF
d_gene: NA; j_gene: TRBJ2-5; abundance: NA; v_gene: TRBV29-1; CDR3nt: TGCAGCGTTTCTCCGGTTCGAGCGGGTCAAGAGACCCAGTACTTC; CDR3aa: CSVSPVRAGQETQYF
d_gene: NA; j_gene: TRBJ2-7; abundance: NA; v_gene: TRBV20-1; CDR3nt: TGCAGTGGAGTCGGGGTGGGGCACTACAATGAGCAGTACTTC; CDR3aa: CSGVGVGHYNEQYF
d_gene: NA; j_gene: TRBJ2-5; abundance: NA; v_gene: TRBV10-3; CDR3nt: TGTGCCATCAGTGAGTCCGGACAGAGGATAGAGACCCAGTACTTC; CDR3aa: CAISESGQRIETQYF
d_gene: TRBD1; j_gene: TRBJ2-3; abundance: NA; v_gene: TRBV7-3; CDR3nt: TGTGCCAGCAGCTCGTGGGGGACAGGGGTTAGCACAGATACGCAGTATTTT; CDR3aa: CASSSWGTGVSTDTQYF